This entry is about one TCR beta chain. This entry comes from a study of T cells expressing NK-cell markers. The CDR3 spans 13 residues. Germline V lookup: CDR1 MDHEN, CDR2 SYDVKM. TCRdb re-analyzed the 5' RACE reads; it lists each CDR3 protein once, without DNA. The sample has some 150,000 distinct CDR3 sequences, and its top ten clones hold around 10%. The V gene is TRBV28, the J gene TRBJ2-5; TCRdb picks TRBD1, but there is no DNA to check that call. The sample was blood T cells: a sorted CD56 or NKG2C T cell subset, CD4+ or CD8+ T cells, or bulk PBMC T cells (not recorded which). The TCR was taken from a man between 18 and 29 years old in good health. CDR3 protein: CASSLGQQETQYF.